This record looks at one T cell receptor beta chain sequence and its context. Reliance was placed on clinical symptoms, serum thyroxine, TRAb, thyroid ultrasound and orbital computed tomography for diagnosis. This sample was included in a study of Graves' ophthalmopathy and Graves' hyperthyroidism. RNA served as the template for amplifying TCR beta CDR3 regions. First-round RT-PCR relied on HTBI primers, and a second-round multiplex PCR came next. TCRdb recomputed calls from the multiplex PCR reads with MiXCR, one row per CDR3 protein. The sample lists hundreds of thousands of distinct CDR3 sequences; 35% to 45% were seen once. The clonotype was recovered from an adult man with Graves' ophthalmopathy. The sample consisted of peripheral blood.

As DNA, the CDR3 is TGTGCCACCAGCAGAGATAGGGCAGATACGCAGTATTTT. Its translation is CATSRDRADTQYF. This chain links TRBV15 with TRBJ2-3; D remains unclear. The length of the CDR3 is 13 residues. The V gene's germline CDR1 is LNHNV and CDR2 YYDKDF (reference sequence). V was cut by 0 bases and J by 4 bases, with 5 bases left in between.